The 15 T cell receptor beta chains below all came from one sample that was sequenced in a study of blood T cell repertoires in COVID-19. Some clones are missing from TCRdb's copy, which holds only in-frame ones; the method was immunoSEQ multiplex PCR. The table lists around 130,000 clones, around 83% of them singletons. Sequencing was performed on PBMCs or T cells enriched from blood (not recorded which). The receptors shown here come from a woman aged 25 to 39 who had recovered from COVID-19.

The rearrangement links TRBV24-1 to TRBJ1-2; TRBD1 agrees at 11 bases. Trimming took 4 bases from V and 0 from J; bases not matched to a gene: 6. CDR1 and CDR2 (germline): KGHDR, SFDVKD. The CDR3 contains 17 residues. CDR3 residues: CATSDPGQGGANYGYTF. The CDR3 coding sequence is TGTGCCACCAGTGACCCGGGACAGGGGGGAGCTAACTATGGCTACACCTTC.

This clone was recorded once. The chain uses TRBV19 and TRBJ1-5; possible D gene TRBD1, 5 bases. CDR3 size: 13 residues. V lost 6 bases, J lost 7 bases, and 13 bases lay in between. Per the germline V gene, CDR1 is LNHDA and CDR2 is SQIVND (reference sequence). The CDR3 region has the DNA TGTGCCAGTAGCCTCCAGGGAGGGCAGCCCCAGCATTTT. Residues: CASSLQGGQPQHF.

The rearrangement links TRBV5-1 to TRBJ2-3; maybe TRBD1 (5 bases). CDR1 and CDR2 (germline): SGHRS, YFSETQ. The CDR3 extends over 17 amino acids. V lost 4 bases and J 5 bases, leaving 23 bases between the germline ends. Here the CDR3 DNA reads TGCGCCAGCAGCGCTGCCCTAGAGCAGGGTGGAAGAGATACGCAGTATTTT. Protein: CASSAALEQGGRDTQYF.

This chain joins TRBV28 and TRBJ2-2, with D hard to call. V lost 1 base and J 7 bases, leaving 7 bases between the germline ends. Germline V lookup: CDR1 MDHEN, CDR2 SYDVKM. The CDR3 length is 13 residues. The CDR3 loop is CASSLFGGGELFF. The CDR3 nucleotides are TGTGCCAGCAGTTTATTCGGCGGCGGGGAGCTGTTTTTT.

The rearrangement uses TRBV7-9 and TRBJ1-2; 8 bases are shared with TRBD1. CDR3 length: 15 amino acids. Looked up from germline, CDR1 is SEHNR and CDR2 is FQNEAQ (reference sequence). With V trimmed by 7 bases and J by 3 bases, 10 bases remained unmatched. The CDR3 coding sequence is TGTGCCAGCACCAACCAAGGACAGGGTCACTATGGCTACACCTTC. This translates into CASTNQGQGHYGYTF.

J is TRBJ2-2 and V is TRBV6-2 or TRBV6-3, with D possibly being TRBD1 (6 bases). This CDR3 has 16 residues. V was clipped by 2 bases and J by 6 bases, with 16 bases between them. Germline V lookup: CDR1 MNHEY, CDR2 SVGEGT. CDR3 amino acids: CASSYHQGQGPGELFF. CDR3 sequence (DNA): TGTGCCAGCAGTTACCATCAGGGGCAAGGACCCGGGGAGCTGTTTTTT.

The V call is TRBV7-3, the J call TRBJ1-5, with TRBD1 matching over 8 bases. There are 16 residues in the CDR3. V was pared by 1 base and J by 2 bases, with 4 bases of the junction left unmatched. Germline loops: CDR1 SGHTA, CDR2 FQGTGA. DNA for the CDR3: TGTGCCAGCAGCTTAAAAGGGGACAGGTGCAATCAGCCCCAGCATTTT. Translation: CASSLKGDRCNQPQHF.

The rearrangement links TRBV11-3 to TRBJ2-2; possible D gene TRBD2, 6 bases. Between the trimmed V and J ends, which lost 0 bases and 3 bases, there was a span of 17 bases. This CDR3 comprises 18 residues. Germline lookup yields CDR1 SGHNT and CDR2 YENEEA. CDR3 in amino acids: CASSLERLGRRHTGELFF. For the CDR3, the DNA is TGTGCCAGCAGCTTAGAGCGTTTGGGGAGGCGTCACACCGGGGAGCTGTTTTTT. The full variable domain, with the rest looked up from reference TRBV11-3 and TRBJ2-2, is EAGVVQSPRYKIIEKKQPVAFWCNPISGHNTLYWYLQNLGQGPELLIRYENEEAVDDSQLPKDRFSAERLKGVDSTLKIQPAELGDSAVYLCASSLERLGRRHTGELFFGEGSRLTVL.

The gene calls are TRBV3-1 (or the pseudogene TRBV3-2) and TRBJ2-4, with TRBD2 matching 7 bases. Per the germline V gene, CDR1 is LGHDT and CDR2 is YNNKEL (reference sequence). The CDR3 has 15 residues. V gave up 0 bases and J gave up 4 bases; unmatched junction bases: 3. The CDR3 sequence is CASSQEGGGKNIQYF. DNA for the CDR3: TGTGCCAGCAGCCAAGAGGGGGGGGGTAAAAACATTCAGTACTTC.

The chain carries TRBV4-1 and TRBJ1-3; D gene unclear. Trimming removed 0 bases at V and 0 bases at J, with 12 bases between. Germline V gives CDR1 MGHRA, CDR2 YSYEKL. The length of the CDR3 is 17 residues. The CDR3 coding sequence is TGCGCCAGCAGCCAAGAGGGCCAGTCCTACTCTGGAAACACCATATATTTT. It codes for CASSQEGQSYSGNTIYF.

The chain uses TRBV5-6 and TRBJ2-4; 7 nucleotides line up with TRBD2. Germline CDR1 SGHDT, CDR2 YYEEEE. The CDR3 length is 16 residues. J gave up 8 bases and V 4 bases, and 15 bases lay outside the gene matches. This CDR3 is CASSNWARLGGDIQYF. Written as DNA, the CDR3 is TGTGCCAGCAGCAACTGGGCCCGCCTGGGAGGGGACATTCAGTACTTC.

This clone was observed a single time. The genes are TRBV5-5 and TRBJ2-1, with 11 positions matching TRBD2. Trimming took 4 bases from V and 12 from J; bases not matched to a gene: 3. Germline V CDR1 and CDR2: SGHKS, YYEKEE (reference sequence). CDR3 size: 12 residues. CDR3 in DNA: TGTGCCAGCAGCCCAGGACTAGCGGGGCAGTTCTTC. Translated, it gives CASSPGLAGQFF.

The chain employs TRBV6-2 or TRBV6-3 and TRBJ1-1; 8 bases align to TRBD1. The CDR3 consists of 16 residues. Germline CDR1 reads MNHEY; CDR2 reads SVGEGT. The V gene end was trimmed by 5 bases and the J gene end by 5 bases; junction bases not matched to a gene: 13. The CDR3 is CASSRARTRGLTEAFF. The CDR3 DNA follows: TGTGCCAGCAGTCGCGCGAGGACCAGGGGGCTAACTGAAGCTTTCTTT.

The chain couples TRBV7-4 to TRBJ1-5, with TRBD1 matching 9 bases. The CDR3 totals 17 residues. J was trimmed by 10 bases and V by 4 bases; bases with no gene match: 17. CDR1 and CDR2 (germline): SGHVT, SQSDAQ. DNA for the CDR3: TGTGCCAGCAGCTGGAACCAGGGACAGGGACGTTATAGTCCCCAGCATTTT. The encoded protein is CASSWNQGQGRYSPQHF.

The rearrangement joins TRBV28 to TRBJ2-7; D ambiguous. The germline gives CDR1 MDHEN, CDR2 SYDVKM. V gave up 5 bases and J gave up 0 bases, with 14 bases separating them. CDR3 length equals 15 residues. The CDR3 bases are TGTGCCAGCAGTACAGCAGATTTAAGCTCCTACGAGCAGTACTTC. Translating gives CASSTADLSSYEQYF. Based on the CDR3 plus reference TRBV28 and TRBJ2-7, the full variable domain is DVKVTQSSRYLVKRTGEKVFLECVQDMDHENMFWYRQDPGLGLRLIYFSYDVKMKEKGDIPEGYSVSREKKERFSLILESASTNQTSMYLCASSTADLSSYEQYFGPGTRLTVT.